The present T cell receptor beta chain was sequenced within a study of regulatory T cells in long-lasting Graves disease. Arm-PCR of CDR3 regions with iRepertoire HTBI primers generated TCR beta libraries. TCRdb analysed the multiplex PCR reads with MiXCR anew, one entry per CDR3 protein. In the table there are 400,000 or so distinct CDR3 sequences, about 20% of which are singletons. V was pared by 3 bases and J by 6 bases, with 11 bases between. CDR1 and CDR2 (germline): KGHSH, LQKENI. The CDR3 spans 13 residues. Time point described: persistent/refractory GD, antithyroid drugs over 5 years with positive TRAb. The TCR library was made from RNA that had been extracted from PBMCs in TRIzol. In Xi'an, China, an endocrinology department was the source of patients. Blood from the periphery, around 9.3 milliliters in all, was drawn into EDTA tubes. This clonotype was seen ten or more times. Its antigen is still unknown.

Study-wide results and caveats: Persistent disease was characterized by preferential usage of TRBV28, TRBJ1-2 and TRBJ2-5.

This chain uses TRBV18 with TRBJ2-5, with D possibly being TRBD1 or TRBD2 (6 bases each). The starting material was peripheral blood mononuclear cells (PBMCs), obtained when the disease was refractory, from a patient treated with antithyroid drugs. The sequence was collected from a female donor with Graves disease. The CDR3, as DNA: TGTGCCAGCTCACCCTCGGGGGCTCAGACCCAGTACTTC. Its translation: CASSPSGAQTQYF.